This TCR beta chain comes out of a study of shared clonotypes between healthy human individuals. The germline gives CDR1 SGDLS, CDR2 YYNGEE. This CDR3 region has 13 residues. Trimming removed 5 bases at V and 2 bases at J, with 7 bases between. Generated by immunoSEQ multiplex PCR, the TCRdb table keeps only in-frame clones and is missing some. The data contain some 2,000,000 clones, 90% to 96% of them singletons. The chain links TRBV9 to TRBJ2-2; a possible D gene is TRBD2 (5 bases). The receptor's source is a man between 18 and 35 years old in good health. The sample taken for sequencing was naive CD4+ T cells sorted from blood. Subset: CD45RA+ positively selected. CDR3 sequence: CASRGDNTGELFF. For the CDR3, the DNA is TGTGCCAGCAGGGGAGATAACACCGGGGAGCTGTTTTTT.